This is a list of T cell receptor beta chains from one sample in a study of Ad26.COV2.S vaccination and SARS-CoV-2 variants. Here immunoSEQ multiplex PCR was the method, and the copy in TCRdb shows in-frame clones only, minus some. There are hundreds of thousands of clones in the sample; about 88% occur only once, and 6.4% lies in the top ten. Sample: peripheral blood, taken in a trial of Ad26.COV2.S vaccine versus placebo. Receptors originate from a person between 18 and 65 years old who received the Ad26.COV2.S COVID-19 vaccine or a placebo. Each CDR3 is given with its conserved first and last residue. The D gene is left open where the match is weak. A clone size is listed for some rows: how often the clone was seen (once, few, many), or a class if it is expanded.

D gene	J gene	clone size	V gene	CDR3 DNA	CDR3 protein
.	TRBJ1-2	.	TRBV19	TGTGCCAGTAGTTCACGGACCCGGGGTGGCTACACCTTC	CASSSRTRGGYTF
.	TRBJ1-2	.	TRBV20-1	TGCAGCTTCCGGGACCAAGGGGACCACACCTTC	CSFRDQGDHTF
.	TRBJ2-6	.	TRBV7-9	TGTGCCAGCAGCAAGGGTCTTGCTGGGGCCAACGTCCTGACTTTC	CASSKGLAGANVLTF
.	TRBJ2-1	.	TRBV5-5	TGTGCCAGCAGCTTTGAGGGGGGCTCCTACAATGAGCAGTTCTTC	CASSFEGGSYNEQFF
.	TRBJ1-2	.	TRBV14	TGTGCCAGCAGTCCGGGGACTAACTATGGCTACACCTTC	CASSPGTNYGYTF
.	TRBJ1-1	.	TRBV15	TGTGCCACCAGCAGAGATCTGGTGAACACTGAAGCTTTCTTT	CATSRDLVNTEAFF
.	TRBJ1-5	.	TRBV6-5	TGTGCCAGCAGTTTCAGGGCTTTGGATGGCAATCAGCCCCAGCATTTT	CASSFRALDGNQPQHF
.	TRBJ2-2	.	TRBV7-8	TGTGCCAGCAGCTTAGCGACGGCCGGGGCGAACACCGGGGAGCTGTTTTTT	CASSLATAGANTGELFF
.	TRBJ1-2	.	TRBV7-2	TGTGCCAGCAGTTTTGCAGGCCAGGGGAATGGCTACACCTTC	CASSFAGQGNGYTF
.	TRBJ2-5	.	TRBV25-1	TGTGCCAGCAGTGAATATCACAGCCGAAAAGAGACCCAGTACTTC	CASSEYHSRKETQYF
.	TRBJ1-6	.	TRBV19	TGTGCCAGTACCCCGAACCCGGACCCCTATAATTCACCCCTCCACTTT	CASTPNPDPYNSPLHF
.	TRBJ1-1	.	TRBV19	TGTGCCAGTACCCCAGAGTACAGAAACACTGAAGCTTTCTTT	CASTPEYRNTEAFF
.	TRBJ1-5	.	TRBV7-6	TGTGCCAGCAGCTTGGGCCCGGGTCCGGGTATTCATCAGCCCCAGCATTTT	CASSLGPGPGIHQPQHF
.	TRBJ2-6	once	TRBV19	TGTGCCATTTTATCTGGGGCCAACGTCCTGACTTTC	CAILSGANVLTF
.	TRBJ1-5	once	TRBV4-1	TGCGCCAGCAGCCAAGGATTACAGGGCAGTCTACTCAATCAGCCCCAGCATTTT	CASSQGLQGSLLNQPQHF
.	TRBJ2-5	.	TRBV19	TGTGCCAGTAGTATAGGAGGACAGCTCGCCGAGACCCAGTACTTC	CASSIGGQLAETQYF
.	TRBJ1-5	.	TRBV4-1	TGCGCCAGCAGCCAACCGGGGACGAACCAGCCCCAGCATTTT	CASSQPGTNQPQHF
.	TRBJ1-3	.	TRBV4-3	TGCGCCAGCAGCCAAGATAGGCAGGTCGCTGGAAACACCATATATTTT	CASSQDRQVAGNTIYF
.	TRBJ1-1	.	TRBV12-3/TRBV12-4	TGTGCCAGCAGTTTTAAGCCGGGGACTGAAGCTTTCTTT	CASSFKPGTEAFF
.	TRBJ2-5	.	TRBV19	TGTGCCAGTAGTATAAGTGGTACCGAAGAGACCCAGTACTTC	CASSISGTEETQYF
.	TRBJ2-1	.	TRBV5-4	TGTGCCAGCAGCCCCGGTAGGTACAATGAGCAGTTCTTC	CASSPGRYNEQFF
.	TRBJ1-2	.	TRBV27	TGTGCCAGTAGGGCAGTCGGAGGTGGCTACACCTTC	CASRAVGGGYTF
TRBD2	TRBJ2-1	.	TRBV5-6	TGTGCCAGCAGCTTTACTAGCGGGGGGGCCGATGAGCAGTTCTTC	CASSFTSGGADEQFF
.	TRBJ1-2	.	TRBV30	TGTGCCTGGAAAGAGGGTGAAAACTATGGCTACACCTTC	CAWKEGENYGYTF
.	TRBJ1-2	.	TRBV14	TGTGCCAGCAGCCAAGATCTGGGGGTTAGGGGTGGCTACACCTTC	CASSQDLGVRGGYTF
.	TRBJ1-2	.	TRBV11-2	TGTGCCAGCAGCCCGTCAGGCCCCTATGGCTACACCTTC	CASSPSGPYGYTF
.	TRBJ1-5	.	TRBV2	TGTGCCAGCACGGGTGTGGCAAATCAGCCCCAGCATTTT	CASTGVANQPQHF
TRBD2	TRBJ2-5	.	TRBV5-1	TGCGCCAGCGGACTAGCGGGCCAAGAGACCCAGTACTTC	CASGLAGQETQYF
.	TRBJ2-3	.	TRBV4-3	TGCGCCAGCAGCCAAGAAGGGGGGGCCTACACAGATACGCAGTATTTT	CASSQEGGAYTDTQYF
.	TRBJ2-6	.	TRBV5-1	TGCGCCAGCAGCTTGGCCTCGGATCCCGGGGCCAACGTCCTGACTTTC	CASSLASDPGANVLTF
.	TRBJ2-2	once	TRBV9	TGTGCCAGCAGCGCGAGGGCGGTGAACACCGGGGAGCTGTTTTTT	CASSARAVNTGELFF
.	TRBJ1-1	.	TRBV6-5	TGTGCCAGCCAACCCCCCGGGCGAAGCACTGAAGCTTTCTTT	CASQPPGRSTEAFF
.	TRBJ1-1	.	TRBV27	TGTGCCAGCGGACCAGGGTACGACGGCACTGAAGCTTTCTTT	CASGPGYDGTEAFF
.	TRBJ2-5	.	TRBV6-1	TGTGCCAGCAGTGAATCTTCGGCAGCCCAGTACTTC	CASSESSAAQYF
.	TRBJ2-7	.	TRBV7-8	TGTGCCAGCAGCTTAGCGGAGGTCCTTTACGAGCAGTACTTC	CASSLAEVLYEQYF
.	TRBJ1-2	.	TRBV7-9	TGTGCCAGCAGCTTAGCGGGGTCCTATGGCTACACCTTC	CASSLAGSYGYTF
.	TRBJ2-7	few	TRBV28	TGTGCCAGCATACCACGGGCTCAGCCCCCATACGAGCAGTACTTC	CASIPRAQPPYEQYF
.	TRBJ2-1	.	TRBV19	TGTGCCAGTAGTATTACGCATGAGCAGTTCTTC	CASSITHEQFF